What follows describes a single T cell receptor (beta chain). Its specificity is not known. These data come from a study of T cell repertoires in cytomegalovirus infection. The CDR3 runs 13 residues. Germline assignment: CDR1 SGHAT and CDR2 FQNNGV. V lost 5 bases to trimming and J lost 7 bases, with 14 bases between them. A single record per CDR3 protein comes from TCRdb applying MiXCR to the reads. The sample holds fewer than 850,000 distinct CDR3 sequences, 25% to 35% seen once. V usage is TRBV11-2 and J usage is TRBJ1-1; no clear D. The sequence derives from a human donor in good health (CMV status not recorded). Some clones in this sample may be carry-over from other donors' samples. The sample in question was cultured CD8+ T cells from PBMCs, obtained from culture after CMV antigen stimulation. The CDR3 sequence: CASSLQAPLEAFF. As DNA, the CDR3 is TGTGCCAGCAGCCTTCAGGCTCCCCTTGAAGCTTTCTTT. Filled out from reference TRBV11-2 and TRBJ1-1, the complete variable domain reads EAGVAQSPRYKIIEKRQSVAFWCNPISGHATLYWYQQILGQGPKLLIQFQNNGVVDDSQLPKDRFSAERLKGVDSTLKIQPAKLEDSAVYLCASSLQAPLEAFFGQGTRLTVV.